What follows describes a single T cell receptor beta chain. The junction departs from the called germline gene at one end, perhaps through a read error. The germline gives CDR1 SGHTA, CDR2 FQGNSA. The CDR3 sequence is 12 residues long. Negative isolation yielded CD4+ and CD8+ T cells, and FACS enriched TEMRA cells. The entry originates in a study of CD8 T cells in Susac syndrome. Reverse transcription used about 0.5 to 1 ug RNA and random hexamers. TCRdb re-called the immunoSEQ multiplex PCR reads through MiXCR, storing one row per CDR3 protein. The table has roughly 140,000 distinct CDR3 sequences, approximately 95% seen once; the top ten hold about 0.25%.

This clonotype was obtained from a human donor in good health. The V call is TRBV7-2, the J call TRBJ1-2; D ambiguous. The specimen sequenced was CD8+ T cells from PBMCs. The CDR3 loop is CASSADHYSYTF. CDR3 nucleotides: TGTGCCAGCAGCGCCGACCACTATAGCTACACCTTC.